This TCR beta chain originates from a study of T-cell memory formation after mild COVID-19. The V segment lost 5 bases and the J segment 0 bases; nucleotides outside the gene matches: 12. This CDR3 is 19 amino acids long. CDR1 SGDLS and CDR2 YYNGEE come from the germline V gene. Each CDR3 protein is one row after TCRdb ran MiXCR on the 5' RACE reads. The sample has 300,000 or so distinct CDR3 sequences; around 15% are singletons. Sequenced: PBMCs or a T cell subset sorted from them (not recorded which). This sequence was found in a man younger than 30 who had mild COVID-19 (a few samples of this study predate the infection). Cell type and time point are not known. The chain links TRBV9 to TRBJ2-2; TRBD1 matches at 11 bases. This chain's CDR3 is CASRSNRRDRGTNTGELFF. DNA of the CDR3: TGTGCCAGCAGATCAAACCGTCGGGACAGGGGGACGAACACCGGGGAGCTGTTTTTT.